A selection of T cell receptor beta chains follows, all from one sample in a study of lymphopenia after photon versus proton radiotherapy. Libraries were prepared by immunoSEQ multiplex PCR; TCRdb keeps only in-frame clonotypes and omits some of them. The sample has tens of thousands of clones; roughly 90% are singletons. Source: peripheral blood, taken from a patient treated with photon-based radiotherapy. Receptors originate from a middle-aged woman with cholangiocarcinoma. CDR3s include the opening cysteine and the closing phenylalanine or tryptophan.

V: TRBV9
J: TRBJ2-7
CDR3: CASSAPGLEQYF

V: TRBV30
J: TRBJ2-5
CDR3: CAWSKLAGALGAETQYF

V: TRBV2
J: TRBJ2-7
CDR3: CASSEKYEQYF

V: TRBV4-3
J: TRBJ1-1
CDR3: CASSQDRGRNTEAFF

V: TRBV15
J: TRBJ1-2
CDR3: CATSREKTPPLNYGYTF

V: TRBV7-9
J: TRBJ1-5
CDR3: CASSPGTGGDNQPQHF

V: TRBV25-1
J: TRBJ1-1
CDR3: CASSGGPEAFF

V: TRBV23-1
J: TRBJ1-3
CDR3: CASSQSNSSGNTIYF

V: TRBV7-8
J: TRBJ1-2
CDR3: CASTPGFELGQVYGYTF

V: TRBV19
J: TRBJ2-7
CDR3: CASSIAGDSSYEQYF